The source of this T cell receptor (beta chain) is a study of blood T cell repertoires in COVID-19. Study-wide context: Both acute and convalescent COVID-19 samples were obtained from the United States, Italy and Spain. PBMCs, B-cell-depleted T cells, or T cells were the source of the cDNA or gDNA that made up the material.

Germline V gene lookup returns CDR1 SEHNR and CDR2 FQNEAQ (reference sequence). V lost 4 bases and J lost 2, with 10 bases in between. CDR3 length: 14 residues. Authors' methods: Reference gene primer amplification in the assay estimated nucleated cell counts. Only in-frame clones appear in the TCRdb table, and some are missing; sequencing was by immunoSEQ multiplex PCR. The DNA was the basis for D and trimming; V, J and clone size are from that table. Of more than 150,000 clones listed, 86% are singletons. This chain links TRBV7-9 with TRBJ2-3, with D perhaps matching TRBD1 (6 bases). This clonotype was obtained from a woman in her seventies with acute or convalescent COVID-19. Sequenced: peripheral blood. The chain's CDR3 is CASSSGQPTDTQYF. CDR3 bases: TGTGCCAGCAGCTCAGGACAGCCCACAGATACGCAGTATTTT. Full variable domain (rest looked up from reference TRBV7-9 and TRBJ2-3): DTGVSQNPRHKITKRGQNVTFRCDPISEHNRLYWYRQTLGQGPEFLTYFQNEAQLEKSRLLSDRFSAERPKGSFSTLEIQRTEQGDSAMYLCASSSGQPTDTQYFGPGTRLTVL.